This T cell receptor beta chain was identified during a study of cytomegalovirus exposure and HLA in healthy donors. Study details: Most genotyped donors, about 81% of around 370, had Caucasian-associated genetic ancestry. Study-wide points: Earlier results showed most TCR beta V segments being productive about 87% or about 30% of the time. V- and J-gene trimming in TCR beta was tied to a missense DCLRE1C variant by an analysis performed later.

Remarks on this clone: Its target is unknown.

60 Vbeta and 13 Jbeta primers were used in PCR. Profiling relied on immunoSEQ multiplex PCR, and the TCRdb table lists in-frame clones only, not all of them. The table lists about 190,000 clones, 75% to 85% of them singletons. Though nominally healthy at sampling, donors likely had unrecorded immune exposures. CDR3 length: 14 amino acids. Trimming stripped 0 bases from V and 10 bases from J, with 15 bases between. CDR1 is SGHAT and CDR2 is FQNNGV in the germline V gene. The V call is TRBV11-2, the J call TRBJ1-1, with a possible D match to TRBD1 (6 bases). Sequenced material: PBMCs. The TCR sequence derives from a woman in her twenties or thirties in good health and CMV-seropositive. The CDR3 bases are TGTGCCAGCAGCTTAGATCTCAGGGGCGGGGGAGCTTTCTTT. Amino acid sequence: CASSLDLRGGGAFF.